The next 12 T cell receptor beta chains were all read from a single sample in a study of control samples from healthy donors and cancer patients. Some clones are missing from TCRdb's copy, which holds only in-frame ones; the method was immunoSEQ multiplex PCR. The sample yields more than 85,000 clones, 70% to 90% seen once. The specimen sequenced was PBMCs. The receptors originated from a woman aged 60-75 years with lung cancer.

This chain uses TRBV5-1 with TRBJ2-1, with TRBD2 identical over 14 bases. This CDR3 has 17 residues. Losses at the gene ends were 4 bases for V and 8 bases for J; bases not matched to a gene: 11. The germline CDR1 and CDR2 sequences are SGHRS and YFSETQ. In DNA, the CDR3 is TGCGCCAGCAGCCCCGCGTTCGGGACTAGCGGGAGTGATGAGCAGTTCTTC. Its translation: CASSPAFGTSGSDEQFF.

In its sample, this clone was seen a few times. This chain connects TRBV6-1 to TRBJ1-6, with D maybe TRBD1 (5 bases). Trimming removed 2 bases at V and 7 bases at J, with 12 bases between. The germline gives CDR1 MNHNS, CDR2 SASEGT. This CDR3 contains 15 residues. This chain's CDR3 is CASSEIRGSNSPLHF. The CDR3 bases are TGTGCCAGCAGTGAAATACGGGGGAGCAATTCACCCCTCCACTTT.

This chain connects TRBV2 to TRBJ1-3, with D perhaps matching TRBD1 (6 bases). V was pared by 5 bases and J by 3 bases, with 20 bases between. CDR3 size: 17 residues. Germline V gives CDR1 SNHLY, CDR2 FYNNEI. This chain's CDR3 is CASSKKRQAEGGNTIYF. CDR3 nucleotide sequence: TGTGCCAGCAGTAAAAAGAGACAGGCGGAGGGTGGAAACACCATATATTTT.

This chain uses TRBV6-2 or TRBV6-3 with TRBJ2-7; 11 nucleotides agree with TRBD2. Germline V gene sequence: CDR1 MNHEY, CDR2 SVGEGT. The CDR3 covers 16 residues. V was clipped by 2 bases and J by 0 bases; unmatched bases: 3. The CDR3 region is CASSYASGRSSYEQYF. The CDR3, as DNA: TGTGCCAGCAGTTACGCTAGCGGGAGGAGCTCCTACGAGCAGTACTTC.

The genes are TRBV15 and TRBJ2-5, with 10 bases fitting TRBD1. The germline gives CDR1 LNHNV, CDR2 YYDKDF (reference sequence). The CDR3 is 17 residues long. V trimming: 5 bases; J trimming: 1 base; junction bases outside the gene matches: 10. The CDR3 region has the DNA TGTGCCACCAGCGGCATAGACAGGGGGCGATCCCAAGAGACCCAGTACTTC. As protein: CATSGIDRGRSQETQYF.

The J gene is TRBJ2-5, the V gene TRBV7-6; tentative D call: TRBD2 (5 bases). V dropped 2 bases and J dropped 1 base, with 11 bases sitting between them. The CDR3 length is 15 residues. CDR1 is SGHVS, CDR2 FNYEAQ, per germline. This CDR3 is CASSLLAGFQETQYF. For the CDR3, the DNA is TGTGCCAGCAGCTTATTGGCGGGTTTCCAAGAGACCCAGTACTTC.

The rearrangement links TRBV9 to TRBJ2-5; 13 nucleotides agree with TRBD2. The V and J ends lost 4 bases and 3 bases, in that order; junction bases with no gene match: 18. CDR1 is SGDLS and CDR2 is YYNGEE in the germline V gene. The CDR3 is made up of 20 amino acids. CDR3 amino acids: CASSPRGGGGTSGDKETQYF. CDR3 nucleotide sequence: TGTGCCAGCAGCCCCCGAGGAGGCGGCGGGACTAGCGGGGATAAAGAGACCCAGTACTTC.

The chain has TRBV4-1 and TRBJ2-2, with D tentatively TRBD1 (6 bases). CDR3 length equals 15 residues. Trimming cost V 0 bases and J 4 bases, with 9 bases left between them. Germline V gene lookup returns CDR1 MGHRA and CDR2 YSYEKL. CDR3 amino acids: CASSQEGRGTGELFF. As DNA, the CDR3 is TGCGCCAGCAGCCAAGAGGGCAGGGGCACCGGGGAGCTGTTTTTT.

The chain recombines TRBV5-4 with TRBJ2-6, with D hard to call. The CDR3 is 13 residues long. V lost 5 bases, J lost 0 bases, and 3 bases lay in between. Germline assignment: CDR1 SGHNT and CDR2 YYREEE (reference sequence). CDR3 amino acids: CASSDSGANVLTF. DNA of the CDR3: TGTGCCAGCAGTGACTCTGGGGCCAACGTCCTGACTTTC.

The chain joins TRBV6-2 or TRBV6-3 to TRBJ2-4, with a weak D call TRBD1 (5 bases). This CDR3 contains 17 residues. The germline V and J ends were trimmed by 2 bases and 0 bases, with 14 bases remaining between them. In germline, CDR1 is MNHEY, CDR2 SVGEGT. CDR3 sequence (DNA): TGTGCCAGCAGTTACGCCGCAGGGATTCTAGCCAAAAACATTCAGTACTTC. It codes for CASSYAAGILAKNIQYF.

The J gene is TRBJ1-1, the V gene TRBV2, with a weak D call TRBD1 (5 bases). Germline V lookup: CDR1 SNHLY, CDR2 FYNNEI. With 6 bases removed from V and 2 bases from J, the gap between germline ends came to 13 bases. CDR3 length: 14 amino acids. The CDR3 sequence: CASSTDGANTEAFF. The CDR3 DNA is TGTGCCAGCAGCACCGACGGGGCCAACACTGAAGCTTTCTTT.

With respect to this clone: A read error may account for a junction end that differs from germline. The chain links TRBV18 to TRBJ1-6; D is perhaps TRBD1 (5 bases). The CDR3 extends over 15 amino acids. CDR1 KGHSH and CDR2 LQKENI come from the germline V gene. CDR3 loop: CANSPLIVRGSVVHF. The DNA of the CDR3 is TGTGCCAACTCACCATTAATTGTTCGGGGCTCCGTTGTCCACTTT.